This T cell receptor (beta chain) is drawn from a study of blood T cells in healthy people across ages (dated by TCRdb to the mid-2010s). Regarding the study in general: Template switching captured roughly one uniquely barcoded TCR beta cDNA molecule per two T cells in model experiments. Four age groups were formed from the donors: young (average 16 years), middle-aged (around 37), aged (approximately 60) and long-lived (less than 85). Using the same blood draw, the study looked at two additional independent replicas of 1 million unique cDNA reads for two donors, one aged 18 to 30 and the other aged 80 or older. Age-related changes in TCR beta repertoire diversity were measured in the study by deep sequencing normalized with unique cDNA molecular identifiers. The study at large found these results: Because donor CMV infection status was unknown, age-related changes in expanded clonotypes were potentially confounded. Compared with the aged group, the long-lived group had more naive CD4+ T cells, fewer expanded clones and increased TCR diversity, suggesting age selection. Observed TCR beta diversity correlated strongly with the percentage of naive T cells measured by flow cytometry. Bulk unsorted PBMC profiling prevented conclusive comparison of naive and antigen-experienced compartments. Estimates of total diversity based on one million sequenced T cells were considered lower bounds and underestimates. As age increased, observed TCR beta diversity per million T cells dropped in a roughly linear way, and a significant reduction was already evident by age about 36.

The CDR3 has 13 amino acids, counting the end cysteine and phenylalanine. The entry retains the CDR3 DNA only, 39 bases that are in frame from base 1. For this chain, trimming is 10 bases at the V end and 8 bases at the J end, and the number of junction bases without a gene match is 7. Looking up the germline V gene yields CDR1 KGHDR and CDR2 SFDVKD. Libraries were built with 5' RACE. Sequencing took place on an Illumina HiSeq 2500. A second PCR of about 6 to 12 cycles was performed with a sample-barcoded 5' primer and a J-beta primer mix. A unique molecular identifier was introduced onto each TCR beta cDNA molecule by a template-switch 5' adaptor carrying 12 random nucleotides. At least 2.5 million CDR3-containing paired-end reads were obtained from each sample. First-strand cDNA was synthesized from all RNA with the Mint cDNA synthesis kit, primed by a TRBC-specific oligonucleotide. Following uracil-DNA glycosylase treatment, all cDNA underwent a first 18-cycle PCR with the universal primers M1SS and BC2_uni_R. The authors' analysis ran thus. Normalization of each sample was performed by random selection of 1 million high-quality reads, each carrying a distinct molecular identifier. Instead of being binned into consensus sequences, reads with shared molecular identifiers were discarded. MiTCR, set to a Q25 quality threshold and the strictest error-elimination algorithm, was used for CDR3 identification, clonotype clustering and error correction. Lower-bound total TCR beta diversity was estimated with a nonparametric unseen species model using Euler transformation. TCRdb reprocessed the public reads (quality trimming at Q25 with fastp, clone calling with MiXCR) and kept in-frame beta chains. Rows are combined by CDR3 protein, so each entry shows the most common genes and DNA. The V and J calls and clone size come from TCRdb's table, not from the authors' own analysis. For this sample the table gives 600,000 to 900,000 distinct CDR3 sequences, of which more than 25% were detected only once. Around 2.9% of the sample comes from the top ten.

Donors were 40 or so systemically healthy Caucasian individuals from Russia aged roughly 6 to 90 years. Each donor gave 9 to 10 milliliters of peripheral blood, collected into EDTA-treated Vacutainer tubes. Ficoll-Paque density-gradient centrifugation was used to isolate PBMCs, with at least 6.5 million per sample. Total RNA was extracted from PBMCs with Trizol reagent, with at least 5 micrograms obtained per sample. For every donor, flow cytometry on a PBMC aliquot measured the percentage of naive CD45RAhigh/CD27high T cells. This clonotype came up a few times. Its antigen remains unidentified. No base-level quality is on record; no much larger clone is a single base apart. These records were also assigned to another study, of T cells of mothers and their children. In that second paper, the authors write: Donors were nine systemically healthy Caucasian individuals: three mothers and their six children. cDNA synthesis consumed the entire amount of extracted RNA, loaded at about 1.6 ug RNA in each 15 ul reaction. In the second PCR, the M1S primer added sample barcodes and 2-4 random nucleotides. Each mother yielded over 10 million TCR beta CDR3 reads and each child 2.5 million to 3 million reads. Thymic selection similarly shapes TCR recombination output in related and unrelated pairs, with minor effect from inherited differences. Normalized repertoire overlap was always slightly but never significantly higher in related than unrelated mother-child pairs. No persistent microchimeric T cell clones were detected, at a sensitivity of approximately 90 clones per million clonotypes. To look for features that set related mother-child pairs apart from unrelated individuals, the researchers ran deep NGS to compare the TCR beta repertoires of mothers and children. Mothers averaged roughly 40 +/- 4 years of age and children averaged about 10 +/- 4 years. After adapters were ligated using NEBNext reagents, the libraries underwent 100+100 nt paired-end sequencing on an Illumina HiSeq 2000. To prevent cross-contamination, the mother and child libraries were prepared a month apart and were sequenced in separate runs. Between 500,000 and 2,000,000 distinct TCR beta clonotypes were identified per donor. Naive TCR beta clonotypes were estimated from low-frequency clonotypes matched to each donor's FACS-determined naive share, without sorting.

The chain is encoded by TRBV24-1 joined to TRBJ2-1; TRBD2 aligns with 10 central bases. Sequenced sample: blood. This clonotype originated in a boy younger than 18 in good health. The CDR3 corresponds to CATRPSGGHEQFF. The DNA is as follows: TGTGCCACACGGCCTAGCGGGGGACATGAGCAGTTCTTC.